Listed below are T cell receptor beta chains from one sample, sequenced in a study of beta chain features in type 1 diabetes. The protocol was immunoSEQ multiplex PCR, while the TCRdb copy is restricted to in-frame clones and leaves out a portion. The sample holds a few hundred thousand clones; about 13% are singletons and the top ten take about 0.015%. Input material: naive CD4+ T cells from blood. The receptors derive from a woman younger than 30 with type 1 diabetes. CDR3s include the opening cysteine and the closing phenylalanine or tryptophan. D genes are given only for firm matches. Not every row has a clone size; where given, it reads once, few, many or a size class.

>-|TRBJ2-1|TRBV6-6|-
TGTGCCAGCAACCAACCCGGGTCCTCCTACAATGAGCAGTTCTTC
CASNQPGSSYNEQFF
>-|TRBJ2-7|TRBV7-3|-
TGTGCCAGCAGCTTAACGGGCCAGGGAACCTACGAGCAGTACTTC
CASSLTGQGTYEQYF
>few|TRBJ1-1|TRBV29-1|-
TGCAGCGTTGCCGACAGGCTGGCGAACACTGAAGCTTTCTTT
CSVADRLANTEAFF
>-|TRBJ1-5|TRBV19|TRBD1
TGTGCCACTTCGACAGGGATGGGGGAGAGTCCCCAGCATTTT
CATSTGMGESPQHF
>few|TRBJ1-4|TRBV7-2|TRBD1
TGTGCCAGCAGTTTAGGGACAGGGGCGGAAAAACTGTTTTTT
CASSLGTGAEKLFF
>-|TRBJ1-2|TRBV28|-
TGTGCCAGCAGTTCCACTCCCGACTATGGCTACACCTTC
CASSSTPDYGYTF
>-|TRBJ2-7|TRBV18|-
TGTGCCAGCTCCCCCGGCAGGCAGGGGATCCACGAGCAGTACTTC
CASSPGRQGIHEQYF
>-|TRBJ1-4|TRBV30|-
TGTGCCTGCCAGGGTAATGAAAAACTGTTTTTT
CACQGNEKLFF
>-|TRBJ1-1|TRBV2|-
TGTGCCAGCAGTGGACGAGGTCGGACTGAAGCTTTCTTT
CASSGRGRTEAFF
>once|TRBJ2-7|TRBV28|-
TGTGCCACCAGCGGGTTCCTCACCTACGAGCAGTACTTC
CATSGFLTYEQYF
>-|TRBJ2-5|TRBV6-6|TRBD2
TGTGCCGGAGGACTAGCGGGCTCACAAGAGACCCAGTACTTC
CAGGLAGSQETQYF
>-|TRBJ1-4|TRBV15|TRBD1
TGTGCCACCAGCAGAGACCCTGACAGGGCCGAAAAACTGTTTTTT
CATSRDPDRAEKLFF
>few|TRBJ2-7|TRBV28|-
TGTGCCAGCAGTTTCCGCGGAGTGAGCTCCTACGAGCAGTACTTC
CASSFRGVSSYEQYF
>few|TRBJ2-1|TRBV9|-
-
CASSVGGGTGKVF
>few|TRBJ2-1|TRBV9|-
TGTGCCAGCAGCGTAGCCCCTCTCGGTGAGCAGTTCTTC
CASSVAPLGEQFF
>few|TRBJ2-3|TRBV10-3|TRBD2
TGTGCCATCAACGCGGGAGGAAGCACAGATACGCAGTATTTT
CAINAGGSTDTQYF
>-|TRBJ1-2|TRBV19|TRBD1
TGTGCCAGTAGTCCCCGGGACAGGCTTAACTATGGCTACACCTTC
CASSPRDRLNYGYTF
>-|TRBJ1-1|TRBV2|TRBD1
TGTGCCAGCTCAGGGGGATTGGGTGAAGCTTTCTTT
CASSGGLGEAFF
>few|TRBJ2-1|TRBV7-8|TRBD2
TGTGCCAGCAGCTTAGAGAGACTAGCGGTAATAAATGAGCAGTTCTTC
CASSLERLAVINEQFF
>few|TRBJ2-1|TRBV2|TRBD2
TGTGCCAGCAGTGAAAGGGGAGGGAGAAGCAATGAGCAGTTCTTC
CASSERGGRSNEQFF
>-|TRBJ2-1|TRBV4-1|TRBD2
TGCGCCAGCAGCCAAGAGCTTGGGACTAGCGGGATCGATGAGCAGTTCTTC
CASSQELGTSGIDEQFF
>-|TRBJ2-3|TRBV2|TRBD1
TGTGCCAGCACAGAACAGGGGATAACAGATACGCAGTATTTT
CASTEQGITDTQYF
>few|TRBJ1-5|TRBV5-4|-
TGTGCCAGCAGCTTTTCCGGGACTGGCGTGATGGGCAATCAGCCCCAGCATTTT
CASSFSGTGVMGNQPQHF
>few|TRBJ2-1|TRBV14|TRBD2
TGTGCCAGCAGCCTACTGAGGACTAGCGGATACAATGAGCAGTTCTTC
CASSLLRTSGYNEQFF
>-|TRBJ1-2|TRBV4-1|-
TGCGCCAGCAGCCAAACTACGGAGAATGGCTACACCTTC
CASSQTTENGYTF
>few|TRBJ2-5|TRBV7-2|-
TGTGCCAGCGGCTTCAGGGTAGGGCAAGAGACCCAGTACTTC
CASGFRVGQETQYF
>-|TRBJ2-3|TRBV30|-
TGTGCCTGGAGTGCCAACACAGATACGCAGTATTTT
CAWSANTDTQYF
>-|TRBJ2-1|TRBV4-1|-
TGCGCCAGCAGCCAAGGGGGTAGCGGCTCCTACAATGAGCAGTTCTTC
CASSQGGSGSYNEQFF
>-|TRBJ2-5|TRBV18|-
TGTGCCAGCTCACCAGGGGCAGGGCGGGAGACCCAGTACTTC
CASSPGAGRETQYF
>-|TRBJ2-1|TRBV18|TRBD2
TGTGCCAGCTCACCACCAAATCTAGCGGGGGGTGAGCAGTTCTTC
CASSPPNLAGGEQFF
>-|TRBJ1-1|TRBV7-8|TRBD1
TGTGCCAGCAGCTTTGGGACAGGGAACACTGAAGCTTTCTTT
CASSFGTGNTEAFF
>-|TRBJ1-1|TRBV7-9|TRBD1
TGTGCCAGCAGCGGAGGCCGAGGGGGCTGGGGTTCGGACACTGAAGCTTTCTTT
CASSGGRGGWGSDTEAFF
>-|TRBJ2-3|TRBV9|TRBD1
TGTGCCAGCATGAGGGGGCCGAGGGATACGCAGTATTTT
CASMRGPRDTQYF
>-|TRBJ1-2|TRBV9|TRBD1
TGTGCCAGCAGCGTAGGACAGGGAAACTATGGCTACACCTTC
CASSVGQGNYGYTF
>few|TRBJ2-1|TRBV9|-
TGTGCCAGCAGCGTAGGTCTAGCGTATGACAATGAGCAGTTCTTC
CASSVGLAYDNEQFF
>-|TRBJ1-5|TRBV2|TRBD1
TGTGCCAGTGTATTCGACAGGGTTGGACAGCCCCAGCATTTT
CASVFDRVGQPQHF
>-|TRBJ1-5|TRBV30|-
TGTGCCTGGAGTGCAGGGTATCAGCCCCAGCATTTT
CAWSAGYQPQHF
>-|TRBJ2-7|TRBV20-1|-
TGCAGTGCCGCACAGGGCAACGAGCAGTACTTC
CSAAQGNEQYF
>-|TRBJ1-2|TRBV5-6|-
TGTGCCAGCAGCTTGGGCCAGGGGTACTATGGCTACACCTTC
CASSLGQGYYGYTF
>-|TRBJ1-2|TRBV20-1|-
TGCAGTGCTAGTAACAGATCTGGCTACACCTTC
CSASNRSGYTF
>few|TRBJ1-5|TRBV7-2|TRBD1
TGTGCCAGCAGCTTAGACACCCGGACAGGGAGAAATCAGCCCCAGCATTTT
CASSLDTRTGRNQPQHF
>-|TRBJ2-1|TRBV5-1|-
TGCGCCAGCGGGACTTTCTCCTACAATGAGCAGTTCTTC
CASGTFSYNEQFF
>few|TRBJ1-2|TRBV7-9|-
TGTGCCAGCAGCTCGACTCTTAACTATGGCTACACCTTC
CASSSTLNYGYTF
>-|TRBJ2-1|TRBV6-1|TRBD2
TGTGCCAGCAGTGGTCTAGCGGAGCGTTCAGAGCAGTTCTTC
CASSGLAERSEQFF
>few|TRBJ1-2|TRBV25-1|-
TGTGCCAGCAGTGAACGGGCAGGGGATTATGGCTACACCTTC
CASSERAGDYGYTF
>-|TRBJ2-3|TRBV6-6|-
TGTGCCAGCAGCCCCGGACAGCCACCCGATACGCAGTATTTT
CASSPGQPPDTQYF
>-|TRBJ2-5|TRBV10-3|TRBD1
TGTGCCATCAGTTTACAGGGGGAGACCCAGTACTTC
CAISLQGETQYF